This TCR beta chain is from a study of CD8+ T cells in alopecia areata. As the sequencing template, cDNA was produced by extracting RNA and reverse transcribing it. The table came from immunoSEQ multiplex PCR; TCRdb's copy has only in-frame clones and leaves some out. The profile shows around 190,000 clones, just over 55% of them singletons. The CDR3 spans 13 residues. Trimming took off 4 bases at V and 7 bases at J, with 14 bases between the two ends. Per germline, CDR1 SGDLS and CDR2 YYNGEE. This clone has only one observation. This clonotype was obtained from a human donor in good health. The material sequenced was CD8+ T cells sorted from blood. The rearrangement links TRBV9 to TRBJ1-1; D not certain. CDR3 DNA: TGTGCCAGCAGCTCGGGAGTTTTAGGTGAAGCTTTCTTT. Protein product: CASSSGVLGEAFF.